The subject of this entry is one TCR beta chain. Its specificity is not known. This specimen belongs to a study of T cell responses to AZD1222 COVID-19 vaccine. For the study at large: Analysis merged second doses at about 4 or about 12 weeks.

This CDR3 is built from 15 residues. Germline CDR1 is SGHRS and CDR2 is YFSETQ. V trimming: 2 bases; J trimming: 8 bases; junction bases outside the gene matches: 4. The protocol was immunoSEQ multiplex PCR, while the TCRdb copy is restricted to in-frame clones and leaves out a portion. The sample contains roughly 100,000 clones, 91% of which appear only once. General study results and limits: Nearly half of spike-specific TCRs reportedly target variant regions that are unmutated in the B.1.351 and B.1.1.7 variants. Spike-specific TCR breadth and depth were elevated following two AZD1222 doses.

V is TRBV5-1 and J is TRBJ2-1, with 13 bases aligning to TRBD2. This TCR was sampled from an adult in good health. The specimen comprised peripheral blood, sampled on day 0 of AZD1222 vaccination. CDR3 sequence reads: CASSFTSGRAHEQFF. The CDR3 nucleotides are TGCGCCAGCAGCTTTACTAGCGGGAGGGCCCATGAGCAGTTCTTC.